A single sample is the source of the 5 T cell receptor beta chains below, sequenced in a study of T cell changes during pregnancy in multiple sclerosis. Generated by immunoSEQ multiplex PCR, the TCRdb table keeps only in-frame clones and is missing some. Of over 9,000 clones listed, 65% to 85% are singletons. This specimen consisted of CD8+ T cells from peripheral blood mononuclear cells, obtained in the third trimester of pregnancy. The receptor set was obtained from a female donor in good health, enrolled as a control in a pregnancy study.

The CDR3 sequence: CASSLEGTSGRNGYEQYF. As DNA, the CDR3 is TGTGCCAGCAGCTTAGAAGGGACTAGCGGGAGAAATGGCTACGAGCAGTACTTC. The V gene is TRBV13, the J gene TRBJ2-7, with TRBD2 identical over 14 bases. Germline assignment: CDR1 PRHDT and CDR2 FYEKMQ (reference sequence). The CDR3 contains 18 residues. Trimming removed 1 base from V and 3 bases from J; junction bases left unmatched: 8.

Relative to its sample, this clone is medium-sized. The DNA of the CDR3 is TGTGCCAGCATATCGAGCGGGGGCCTCAATGAGCAGTTCTTC. Encoded protein: CASISSGGLNEQFF. The chain links TRBV27 to TRBJ2-1; 8 nucleotides line up with TRBD2. This CDR3 contains 14 residues. The junction had 8 bases not matched to a gene; V was cut back by 7 bases and J by 6 bases. Germline CDR1 reads MNHEY; CDR2 reads SMNVEV (reference sequence).

V is TRBV9 and J is TRBJ1-2, with D tentatively TRBD1 (5 bases). Trimming took 4 bases from V and 8 from J, leaving 21 bases between them. This CDR3 has 15 residues. Germline V lookup: CDR1 SGDLS, CDR2 YYNGEE. Here the CDR3 reads CASSISGSAGKGYTF. As DNA, the CDR3 is TGTGCCAGCAGCATTAGCGGTTCGGCAGGGAAAGGCTACACCTTC.

The chain uses TRBV19 and TRBJ2-1, with D perhaps matching TRBD2 (6 bases). V was cut by 1 base and J by 0 bases, with 19 bases left in between. Per germline, CDR1 LNHDA and CDR2 SQIVND (reference sequence). CDR3 length: 19 residues. In DNA form, the CDR3 reads TGTGCCAGTAGTATAGTGGATAGCGGAAGTTTGAGCTCCTACAATGAGCAGTTCTTC. Translated, it gives CASSIVDSGSLSSYNEQFF.

CDR3 region: CAWGPLGSYSYNEQFF. The CDR3 nucleotides read TGTGCCTGGGGGCCTCTCGGGAGTTACTCCTACAATGAGCAGTTCTTC. The gene calls are TRBV30 and TRBJ2-1; D may be TRBD2 (6 bases). Trimming took off 5 bases at V and 0 bases at J, with 17 bases between the two ends. The CDR3 length is 16 residues. CDR1 and CDR2 from the germline V gene are GTSNPN and SVGIG (reference sequence).